The rows below give T cell receptor beta chains drawn from one sample of a study of metastatic and nonmetastatic thyroid tumors. TCRdb reanalyzed the PCR reads with MiXCR. The table shows around 26,000 clones, with about 16% occurring only once. Sequences were obtained from blood. These receptor sequences come from a female donor with papillary thyroid cancer or a benign thyroid nodule (not recorded which). Some clones in this sample may be carry-over from other donors' samples. CDR3s include the opening cysteine and the closing phenylalanine or tryptophan. D genes are given only for firm matches. Some rows mark clone size as missing; the rest say once, few, many or name a class of expanded clone.

D	J	length	V	size	CDR3	DNA
TRBD2	TRBJ2-1	15	TRBV11-2	many	CASSPTSGTGNEQFF	TGTGCCAGCAGCCCCACTAGCGGTACAGGGAATGAGCAGTTCTTC
TRBD2	TRBJ2-1	15	TRBV11-2	.	CASSLEGSGRIEQFF	TGTGCCAGCAGCTTAGAAGGTAGCGGGAGGATTGAGCAGTTCTTC
TRBD2	TRBJ2-2	13	TRBV20-1	once	CSASSGSDGELFF	TGCAGTGCTAGCAGCGGGAGTGACGGGGAGCTGTTTTTT
TRBD2	TRBJ2-1	16	TRBV6-5	few	CASNREGLAGTNEQFF	TGTGCCAGCAATCGAGAGGGACTAGCTGGCACCAATGAGCAGTTCTTC
.	TRBJ1-1	14	TRBV27	many	CASRPGHMNTEAFF	TGTGCCAGCAGGCCGGGTCACATGAACACTGAAGCTTTCTTT
TRBD1	TRBJ2-2	18	TRBV24-1	many	CATSGYSRDRANTGELFF	TGTGCCACCAGTGGTTATTCCCGGGACAGGGCGAACACCGGGGAGCTGTTTTTT
TRBD2	TRBJ2-1	16	TRBV27	.	CASSRRLAGVTNEQFF	TGTGCCAGCAGTCGAAGACTAGCGGGAGTGACAAATGAGCAGTTCTTC
TRBD1	TRBJ2-7	14	TRBV10-3	many	CAISEGQGTYEQYF	TGTGCCATCAGTGAGGGACAGGGGACCTACGAGCAGTACTTC
TRBD1	TRBJ2-7	13	TRBV29-1	many	CSVAKQGPYEQYF	TGCAGCGTAGCTAAACAGGGGCCCTACGAGCAGTACTTC
TRBD2	TRBJ2-7	12	TRBV7-3	few	CASNYGTTEQYF	TGTGCCAGCAACTACGGGACTACCGAGCAGTACTTC
.	TRBJ1-2	12	TRBV30	medium-sized	CAWSSTPYGYTF	TGTGCCTGGAGTTCAACACCCTATGGCTACACCTTC
.	TRBJ2-7	13	TRBV29-1	many	CSVEDTVRYEQYF	TGCAGCGTTGAAGATACAGTTCGGTACGAGCAGTACTTC
.	TRBJ2-6	16	TRBV3-1	many	CASSLRGRSGANVLTF	TGTGCCAGCAGCCTTAGGGGACGCTCTGGGGCCAACGTCCTGACTTTC
TRBD1	TRBJ1-2	14	TRBV29-1	many	CRAGGSAGDESYTF	TGCAGGGCAGGGGGCTCCGCCGGGGACGAAAGCTACACCTTC
.	TRBJ2-7	12	TRBV28	many	CASSPMMDEQYF	TGTGCCAGCAGTCCCATGATGGACGAGCAGTACTTC
.	TRBJ1-3	13	TRBV6-1	few	CASGWGSVNTIYF	TGTGCCAGCGGGTGGGGGTCTGTAAACACCATATATTTT
.	TRBJ1-1	16	TRBV6-5	many	CASSYFGLGGDTEAFF	TGTGCCAGCAGCTACTTTGGCCTCGGCGGGGATACTGAAGCTTTCTTT
.	TRBJ1-2	14	TRBV29-1	many	CSVLVQSSNYGYTF	TGCAGCGTGCTAGTACAATCCTCTAACTATGGCTACACCTTC
.	TRBJ1-1	15	TRBV5-1	many	CASSSIKGGNTEAFF	TGCGCCAGCAGCTCTATTAAAGGCGGGAACACTGAAGCTTTCTTT
TRBD2	TRBJ2-1	14	TRBV20-1	many	CSARDTGGGQEQFF	TGCAGTGCTAGAGATACGGGGGGAGGTCAGGAGCAGTTCTTC
.	TRBJ1-2	11	TRBV20-1	many	CSANIIDGYTF	TGCAGTGCTAACATTATTGATGGCTACACCTTC
.	TRBJ1-4	11	TRBV7-9	few	CASSRDEKLFF	TGTGCCAGCAGCCGCGATGAGAAACTGTTTTTT
.	TRBJ2-7	13	TRBV29-1	many	CSVEGGGNYEQYF	TGCAGCGTTGAAGGAGGAGGGAACTACGAGCAGTACTTC
TRBD1	TRBJ1-2	13	TRBV24-1	few	CATIYPGQGGYTF	TGTGCCACCATTTATCCCGGACAGGGCGGCTACACCTTC
.	TRBJ1-1	12	TRBV11-2	many	CASSQTNTEAFF	TGTGCCAGCAGCCAGACGAACACTGAAGCTTTCTTT
.	TRBJ2-3	14	TRBV28	few	CASSSPRMAYTQYF	TGTGCCAGCAGCTCGCCTCGGATGGCATATACTCAGTATTTT
.	TRBJ1-6	13	TRBV9	.	CASVHGGRSPLHF	TGTGCCAGCGTACACGGGGGTAGATCACCCCTCCACTTT
.	TRBJ2-5	15	TRBV19	many	CASSIDLSGLETQYF	TGTGCCAGTAGTATAGATCTATCCGGCCTTGAGACCCAGTACTTC
TRBD1	TRBJ1-2	15	TRBV6-5	many	CASSYRTGGVDGYTF	TGTGCCAGCAGTTACCGGACAGGGGGCGTAGATGGCTACACCTTC
.	TRBJ2-3	13	TRBV7-3	many	CASSLSPEGTQYF	TGTGCCAGCAGCTTATCTCCCGAGGGGACGCAGTATTTT
.	TRBJ2-6	16	TRBV27	few	CASSLACHSGANVLTF	TGTGCCAGCAGTTTAGCGTGTCACTCTGGGGCCAACGTCCTGACTTTC
TRBD1	TRBJ2-1	15	TRBV20-1	many	CSASPGQGVYNEQFF	TGCAGTGCTAGTCCGGGACAGGGGGTATACAATGAGCAGTTCTTC
.	TRBJ1-1	13	TRBV11-2	many	CASSLAPNRVGFF	TGTGCCAGCAGCTTAGCTCCGAACAGGGTCGGTTTCTTT
TRBD1	TRBJ2-7	14	TRBV6-2/TRBV6-3	medium-sized	CASSYRGQGYEQYF	TGTGCCAGCAGTTACAGGGGACAGGGCTACGAGCAGTACTTC
.	TRBJ2-7	12	TRBV15	many	CATSRDVGEQYF	TGTGCCACCAGCAGAGATGTGGGCGAGCAGTACTTC
TRBD1	TRBJ2-7	19	TRBV6-2/TRBV6-3	medium-sized	CASSYSIDPRQGWTYEQYF	TGTGCCAGCAGTTACTCGATTGACCCCCGACAGGGGTGGACCTACGAGCAGTACTTC
.	TRBJ2-1	13	TRBV3-1	many	CASSQEGRYEQFF	TGTGCCAGCAGCCAAGAGGGGAGGTATGAGCAGTTCTTC
.	TRBJ2-7	13	TRBV6-1	.	CASSETRQYEQYF	TGTGCCAGCAGTGAGACTAGACAGTACGAGCAGTACTTC
.	TRBJ1-1	15	TRBV6-1	.	CASMHGGARNTEAFF	TGTGCCAGCATGCACGGGGGGGCGCGGAACACTGAAGCTTTCTTT
.	TRBJ2-7	13	TRBV28	many	CASSFGGPYEQYF	TGTGCCAGCAGTTTCGGGGGTCCCTACGAGCAGTACTTC
TRBD1	TRBJ2-5	14	TRBV7-2	many	CASSHRGMGETQYF	TGTGCCAGCAGCCACAGGGGAATGGGAGAGACCCAGTACTTC
TRBD2	TRBJ2-1	17	TRBV9	many	CASSLTSGLSSYNEQFF	TGTGCCAGCAGCCTCACTAGCGGATTAAGCTCCTACAATGAGCAGTTCTTC
TRBD2	TRBJ2-1	20	TRBV2	many	CASSEKRTSGRAGSPHEQFF	TGTGCCAGCAGTGAAAAAAGGACTAGCGGGAGGGCCGGGAGTCCCCATGAGCAGTTCTTC
.	TRBJ2-1	15	TRBV24-1	many	CATSEDLTSSFEQFF	TGTGCCACCAGTGAAGATCTGACTAGTAGCTTTGAGCAGTTCTTC
.	TRBJ2-3	19	TRBV3-1	many	CASSQDGQWGSTGTDTQYF	TGTGCCAGCAGCCAAGATGGACAGTGGGGCTCGACGGGCACAGATACGCAGTATTTT
.	TRBJ1-2	12	TRBV14	.	CAIGHLNYGYTF	TGTGCCATCGGCCATCTCAACTATGGCTACACCTTC
TRBD1	TRBJ1-6	15	TRBV5-5	many	CASGLWTGSDSPLHF	TGTGCCAGCGGTCTTTGGACAGGGTCCGATTCACCCCTCCACTTT
.	TRBJ2-7	13	TRBV6-5	.	CASSYSGPYEQYF	TGTGCCAGCAGTTACAGCGGTCCCTACGAGCAGTACTTC
.	TRBJ2-4	18	TRBV11-2	.	CASSPSSGKPLAKNIKYF	TGTGCCAGCAGCCCGAGCTCCGGGAAGCCCTTAGCCAAAAACATTAAGTACTTC
.	TRBJ1-6	17	TRBV6-5	many	CASSYSRGAVYNSPLHF	TGTGCCAGCAGTTACTCGAGAGGGGCGGTCTATAATTCACCCCTCCACTTT
.	TRBJ1-2	19	TRBV28	.	CASSFGGWVGWADNYGYTF	TGTGCCAGCAGTTTCGGGGGATGGGTAGGATGGGCTGATAACTATGGCTACACCTTC
.	TRBJ2-7	13	TRBV20-1	.	CSASSQGRYEQYF	TGCAGTGCTAGCTCACAGGGTCGTTACGAGCAGTACTTC
TRBD2	TRBJ2-1	14	TRBV7-9	many	CASRASGSYNEQFF	TGTGCCAGCCGTGCTAGCGGGAGCTACAATGAGCAGTTCTTC
.	TRBJ2-2	14	TRBV4-1	.	CASSQYYSHGELFF	TGCGCCAGCAGCCAATACTATAGTCACGGGGAGTTGTTTTTT
.	TRBJ1-1	13	TRBV19	few	CASSIIPGTEAFF	TGTGCCAGTAGTATCATACCCGGGACTGAAGCTTTCTTT
.	TRBJ2-7	15	TRBV11-3	medium-sized	CASSLSPGLSYEQYF	TGTGCCAGCAGCTTAAGCCCGGGACTCTCCTACGAGCAGTACTTC
TRBD1	TRBJ1-2	15	TRBV3-1	many	CASSQDPGGAYGYTF	TGTGCCAGCAGCCAAGATCCAGGGGGCGCGTATGGCTACACCTTC
TRBD1	TRBJ1-1	15	TRBV27	many	CASSSGTVDDTEAFF	TGTGCCAGCAGCTCCGGGACAGTCGACGACACTGAAGCTTTCTTT
.	TRBJ1-5	15	TRBV10-3	few	CAISEEGVGLTPQHF	TGTGCCATCAGTGAGGAGGGCGTGGGCCTTACGCCCCAGCATTTT
.	TRBJ1-6	15	TRBV5-1	.	CASSWIGGSGSPLHF	TGCGCCAGCAGCTGGATAGGAGGCAGCGGTTCACCCCTCCACTTT